This TCR beta chain originates from a study of immune cell composition in non-small cell lung cancer. Concerning this clone itself: The antigen is unknown.

V lost 0 bases and J lost 0, with 8 bases in between. Germline V gene lookup returns CDR1 MGHDK and CDR2 SYGVNS. The CDR3 has 15 residues. General study results and limits: Approximately 79% of squamous and 30% to 35% of adenocarcinoma cases had tumour-associated clones >0.5%. Smoking pack-years did not significantly correlate with tumour TCR-beta clonality.

The assay was immunoSEQ multiplex PCR, and TCRdb's table has in-frame clones only and misses some. The table includes thousands of clones, 70% to 90% detected once. Normal lung was sampled as far from the tumour as possible, at least 3 cm. Template was genomic DNA from frozen, unsorted single-cell suspensions. The sample consisted of non-adjacent lung tissue. V gene TRBV25-1 combines with J gene TRBJ1-1; TRBD1 might be the D (6 bases). The clonotype originates from a human donor with non-small cell lung cancer. CDR3 nucleotides: TGTGCCAGCAGTGAATACAGGGGAATGAACACTGAAGCTTTCTTT. Translation gives CASSEYRGMNTEAFF.